One sample yielded the 23 T cell receptor beta chains listed below, sequenced in a study of T cell responses to AZD1222 COVID-19 vaccine. Clones were read by immunoSEQ multiplex PCR, and TCRdb kept only the in-frame ones, dropping some. The sample contains 95,000 to 150,000 clones, about 87% of which appear only once. The starting material was peripheral blood, obtained on day 0 of AZD1222 vaccination. These receptors came from an adult in good health.

The chain joins TRBV7-9 to TRBJ2-7, with D uncertain. The CDR3 sequence is 15 residues long. From germline, CDR1 is SEHNR and CDR2 FQNEAQ (reference sequence). V was shortened by 3 bases and J by 1 base, with 13 bases between the two germline ends. The CDR3 DNA follows: TGTGCCAGCAGCTTCCGGAGCACCTCATCCTACGAGCAGTACTTC. This codes for CASSFRSTSSYEQYF.

The CDR3: CASSLQGQTKPQHF. In DNA, the CDR3 is TGTGCCAGCAGTTTACAGGGACAGACTAAGCCCCAGCATTTT. V and J are TRBV28 and TRBJ1-5; 7 bases align to TRBD1. After removal of 2 bases from V and 8 bases from J, the junction contained 6 bases not matched to a gene. The CDR3 contains 14 residues. Germline V gives CDR1 MDHEN, CDR2 SYDVKM.

V is TRBV6-2 or TRBV6-3 and J is TRBJ2-3; 11 nucleotides match TRBD1. V lost 2 bases to trimming and J lost 9 bases; unmatched junction nucleotides: 4. Germline-derived CDR1 and CDR2 are MNHEY and SVGEGT. This CDR3 is 14 amino acids long. The CDR3: CASSYGRDRGTQYF. CDR3 in DNA: TGTGCCAGCAGTTACGGCCGGGACAGGGGGACGCAGTATTTT.

This chain joins TRBV6-5 and TRBJ1-1; 12 bases agree with TRBD1. The length of the CDR3 is 13 residues. V lost 7 bases, J lost 10 bases, and 7 bases stayed unmatched. Germline V gene sequence: CDR1 MNHEY, CDR2 SVGAGI. The CDR3 is CASTTGQGARAFF. DNA of the CDR3: TGTGCCAGCACAACGGGACAGGGGGCCAGAGCTTTCTTT.

The V and J genes are TRBV19 and TRBJ1-6; TRBD1 might be the D (5 bases). The germline V gene encodes CDR1 LNHDA and CDR2 SQIVND (reference sequence). The CDR3 loop spans 14 amino acids. V dropped 6 bases and J dropped 9 bases, with 15 bases sitting between them. CDR3 nucleotide sequence: TGTGCCAGTAGCCCTACGGCCCAGGGTTCACCCCTCCACTTT. It is translated as CASSPTAQGSPLHF.

The chain carries TRBV21-1 and TRBJ1-1; the DNA was not compared with TRBD1, the D call given in the table. TRBV21-1 is a listed pseudogene. CDR3 size: 19 residues. The CDR3 loop is CASSKTGANGALLNTEAFF. The CDR3 DNA reads as TGTGCCAGCAGCAAGACAGGGGCCAATGGCGCACTCTTGAACACTGAAGCTTTCTTT.

V and J are TRBV18 and TRBJ2-1; 9 bases are shared with TRBD1. Germline V lookup: CDR1 KGHSH, CDR2 LQKENI. The CDR3 extends over 14 amino acids. The J segment lost 7 bases and the V segment lost 5 bases, leaving 6 bases of the junction unmatched. The CDR3: CASSGQGSGNEQFF. As DNA, the CDR3 is TGTGCCAGCTCAGGACAGGGGTCGGGGAATGAGCAGTTCTTC.

J is TRBJ2-5 and V is TRBV5-1, with D perhaps given as TRBD1 or TRBD2 (5 bases each). V lost 9 bases and J 1 base, leaving 16 bases between the germline ends. Germline lookup yields CDR1 SGHRS and CDR2 YFSETQ. CDR3 length: 14 amino acids. The CDR3 bases are TGCGCCACCGCCCATGGGGGAACCCAAGAGACCCAGTACTTC. This sequence encodes CATAHGGTQETQYF. Full variable domain (rest looked up from reference TRBV5-1 and TRBJ2-5): KAGVTQTPRYLIKTRGQQVTLSCSPISGHRSVSWYQQTPGQGLQFLFEYFSETQRNKGNFPGRFSGRQFSNSRSEMNVSTLELGDSALYLCATAHGGTQETQYFGPGTRLLVL.

The chain employs TRBV19 and TRBJ1-5, with unresolved D. CDR3 size: 14 residues. Trimming stripped 5 bases from V and 0 bases from J, with 8 bases between. CDR1 LNHDA and CDR2 SQIVND come from the germline V gene (reference sequence). CDR3 in amino acids: CASSVQNSNQPQHF. CDR3 in DNA: TGTGCCAGTAGTGTTCAGAATAGCAATCAGCCCCAGCATTTT.

The chain joins TRBV5-1 to TRBJ1-1; D is undetermined. The V and J ends lost 5 bases and 3 bases respectively, with 14 bases between them. The CDR3 contains 14 residues. Germline assignment: CDR1 SGHRS and CDR2 YFSETQ. CDR3 DNA sequence: TGCGCCAGCAGATCGGCAGAATGGGACACTGAAGCTTTCTTT. Translated: CASRSAEWDTEAFF.

The genes are TRBV7-2 and TRBJ2-1, with 10 positions matching TRBD2. The CDR3 covers 15 residues. Germline V gene sequence: CDR1 SGHTA, CDR2 FQGNSA. The junction had 6 bases not matched to a gene; V was cut back by 7 bases and J by 3 bases. CDR3 nucleotide sequence: TGTGCCAGCATCGTAGGACTAGCGGTCTACAATGAGCAGTTCTTC. This translates into CASIVGLAVYNEQFF.

The V and J genes are TRBV9 and TRBJ2-7; a weak D match, TRBD1 (6 bases). The CDR3 is made up of 16 amino acids. Germline values: CDR1 SGDLS, CDR2 YYNGEE. Trimming left V 1 base short and J 4 bases short, with 18 bases between. CDR3 sequence: CASSVNPAQGGYEQYF. The CDR3 coding sequence is TGTGCCAGCAGCGTAAACCCGGCACAGGGTGGGTACGAGCAGTACTTC. Complete variable domain (other parts from reference TRBV9 and TRBJ2-7): DSGVTQTPKHLITATGQRVTLRCSPRSGDLSVYWYQQSLDQGLQFLIQYYNGEERAKGNILERFSAQQFPDLHSELNLSSLELGDSALYFCASSVNPAQGGYEQYFGPGTRLTVT.

The gene calls are TRBV27 and TRBJ1-1, with D uncertain. The germline V gene encodes CDR1 MNHEY and CDR2 SMNVEV (reference sequence). This CDR3 is 17 amino acids long. The V end lost 1 base, the J end lost 0 bases, and 15 bases lay between the germline ends. Here the CDR3 DNA reads TGTGCCAGCAGTTTATATTCCACCTATGCCATGAACACTGAAGCTTTCTTT. It is translated as CASSLYSTYAMNTEAFF.

The rearrangement uses TRBV19 and TRBJ2-5; D is unclear. The CDR3 is 13 amino acids. Germline lookup yields CDR1 LNHDA and CDR2 SQIVND (reference sequence). V was clipped by 10 bases and J by 5 bases, with 17 bases between them. This chain's CDR3 is CATLDNPAETQYF. CDR3 DNA sequence: TGTGCCACCCTTGACAACCCGGCGGAGACCCAGTACTTC.

The rearrangement links TRBV5-6 to TRBJ1-1; no clear D. This CDR3 comprises 14 residues. The V gene's germline CDR1 is SGHDT and CDR2 YYEEEE. Deletions cut 2 bases from V and 0 bases from J, with 8 bases between. The CDR3 loop reads CASSFSGLNTEAFF. In DNA form, the CDR3 reads TGTGCCAGCAGCTTTAGTGGCTTGAACACTGAAGCTTTCTTT.

V usage is TRBV5-4 and J usage is TRBJ1-1; 8 bases match TRBD1. The germline V gene has CDR1 SGHNT and CDR2 YYREEE (reference sequence). This CDR3 is 14 amino acids long. V was pared by 6 bases and J by 4 bases, with 8 bases of the junction left unmatched. CDR3 amino acids: CASNNRGAVTEAFF. DNA for the CDR3: TGTGCCAGCAACAACAGGGGGGCGGTCACTGAAGCTTTCTTT. Based on the CDR3 plus reference TRBV5-4 and TRBJ1-1, the full variable domain is ETGVTQSPTHLIKTRGQQVTLRCSSQSGHNTVSWYQQALGQGPQFIFQYYREEENGRGNFPPRFSGLQFPNYSSELNVNALELDDSALYLCASNNRGAVTEAFFGQGTRLTVV.

The chain's CDR3 is CASRPTEGTGELFF. The CDR3 bases are TGTGCCAGCAGGCCCACGGAAGGGACCGGGGAGCTGTTTTTT. J is TRBJ2-2 and V is TRBV2; D not certain. Deletions cut 6 bases from V and 5 bases from J, with 13 bases between. This CDR3 is 14 amino acids long. The V gene's germline CDR1 is SNHLY and CDR2 FYNNEI. The full variable domain, rest sourced from reference TRBV2 and TRBJ2-2, is EPEVTQTPSHQVTQMGQEVILRCVPISNHLYFYWYRQILGQKVEFLVSFYNNEISEKSEIFDDQFSVERPDGSNFTLKIRSTKLEDSAMYFCASRPTEGTGELFFGEGSRLTVL.

This chain joins TRBV2 and TRBJ2-3; 10 nucleotides align to TRBD1. Germline trimming cut 11 bases from V and 3 bases from J; bases unmatched to any gene: 8. Germline V lookup: CDR1 SNHLY, CDR2 FYNNEI. This CDR3 region has 14 residues. The chain's CDR3 is CAADRGLGTDTQYF. The CDR3 bases are TGTGCCGCCGACAGGGGGCTCGGAACAGATACGCAGTATTTT.

The V gene is TRBV4-3, the J gene TRBJ1-2; 7 bases are a match to TRBD1. This CDR3 spans 16 amino acids. The germline gives CDR1 LGHNA, CDR2 YSLEER. J was trimmed by 2 bases and V by 3 bases; bases with no gene match: 9. DNA for the CDR3: TGCGCCAGCAGCCAGCTGTCCATACAGGGGAACTATGGCTACACCTTC. Its translation is CASSQLSIQGNYGYTF.

The CDR3 coding sequence is TGTGCCAGCAGCGAAGGACAACCGAGCTCCTACGAGCAGTACTTC. Translation gives CASSEGQPSSYEQYF. The chain joins TRBV7-2 to TRBJ2-7, with a tentative D call TRBD1 (5 bases). The CDR3 runs to 15 residues. Germline V gene lookup returns CDR1 SGHTA and CDR2 FQGNSA. V lost 5 bases and J 0 bases, leaving 14 bases between the germline ends.

The chain has TRBV6-5 and TRBJ1-6; 9 bases line up with TRBD1. Per the germline V gene, CDR1 is MNHEY and CDR2 is SVGAGI. The CDR3 length is 13 residues. The trim removed 6 bases at V and 8 bases at J, leaving 2 bases unmatched. CDR3 loop: CASRRQGDSPLHF. CDR3 coding DNA: TGTGCCAGCAGAAGACAGGGGGATTCACCCCTCCACTTT.

The chain recombines TRBV19 with TRBJ1-5, with TRBD1 matching over 7 bases. Germline V gives CDR1 LNHDA, CDR2 SQIVND (reference sequence). The CDR3 is made up of 14 amino acids. Trimming removed 5 bases from V and 1 base from J; junction bases left unmatched: 2. Here the CDR3 reads CASSLGQSNQPQHF. The CDR3 region has the DNA TGTGCCAGTAGTCTGGGACAGAGCAATCAGCCCCAGCATTTT.

The rearrangement links TRBV7-9 to TRBJ2-5, with a weak D call TRBD1 (6 bases). The germline V and J ends were trimmed by 0 bases and 4 bases, with 9 bases remaining between them. CDR1 and CDR2 from the germline V gene are SEHNR and FQNEAQ (reference sequence). The CDR3 consists of 14 residues. The CDR3 reads CASSLASGVETQYF. CDR3 bases: TGTGCCAGCAGCTTAGCCTCAGGGGTAGAGACCCAGTACTTC.